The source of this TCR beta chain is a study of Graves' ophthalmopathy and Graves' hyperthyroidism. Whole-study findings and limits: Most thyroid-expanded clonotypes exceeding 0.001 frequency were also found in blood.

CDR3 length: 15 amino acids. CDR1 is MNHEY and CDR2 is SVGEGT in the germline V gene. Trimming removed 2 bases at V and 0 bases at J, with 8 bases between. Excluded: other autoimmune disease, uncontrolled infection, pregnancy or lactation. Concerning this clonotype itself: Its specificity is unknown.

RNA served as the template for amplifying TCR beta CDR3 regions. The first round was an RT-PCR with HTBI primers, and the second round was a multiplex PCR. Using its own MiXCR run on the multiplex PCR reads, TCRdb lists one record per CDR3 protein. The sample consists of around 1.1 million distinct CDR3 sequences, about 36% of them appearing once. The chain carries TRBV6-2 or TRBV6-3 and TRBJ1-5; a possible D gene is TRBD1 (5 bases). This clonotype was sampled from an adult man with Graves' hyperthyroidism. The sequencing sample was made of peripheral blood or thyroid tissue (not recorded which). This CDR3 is CASSYGANSNQPQHF. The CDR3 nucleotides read TGTGCCAGCAGTTACGGGGCTAATAGCAATCAGCCCCAGCATTTT.